These 21 T cell receptor beta chains originate from one sample sequenced in a study of blood T cell repertoires in COVID-19. TCRdb's copy holds only in-frame clones and misses some; the assay was immunoSEQ multiplex PCR. This table holds about 87,000 clones, approximately 87% found once. The sample taken for sequencing was peripheral blood. The receptors shown here come from a human donor with acute or convalescent COVID-19. The donor label of this sample is uncertain.

This clone was picked up a small number of times. V and J are TRBV18 and TRBJ2-7, with 9 bases that match TRBD1. This CDR3 contains 14 residues. J was trimmed by 2 bases and V by 3 bases; bases with no gene match: 2. CDR1 and CDR2 from the germline V gene are KGHSH and LQKENI. CDR3 DNA: TGTGCCAGCTCACCGACAGGGGGAACCTACGAGCAGTACTTC. Its translation is CASSPTGGTYEQYF.

This chain uses TRBV7-2 with TRBJ2-1; 13 bases are shared with TRBD2. With V trimmed by 5 bases and J by 6 bases, 4 bases remained unmatched. The CDR3 covers 15 residues. Germline assignment: CDR1 SGHTA and CDR2 FQGNSA. The CDR3 reads CASSLGLAGINEQFF. The DNA for the CDR3 is TGTGCCAGCAGCCTGGGACTAGCGGGGATCAATGAGCAGTTCTTC.

This chain links TRBV30 with TRBJ2-4; 7 bases align to TRBD2. The CDR3 has 11 amino acids. Trimming removed 5 bases from V and 7 bases from J; junction bases left unmatched: 2. In germline, CDR1 is GTSNPN, CDR2 SVGIG (reference sequence). CDR3 nucleotide sequence: TGTGCCTGGGCCGGGGGGAACATTCAGTACTTC. Translated: CAWAGGNIQYF.

This rearrangement joins TRBV5-6 to TRBJ2-1; tentatively, D is TRBD1 (6 bases). The length of the CDR3 is 16 residues. With 2 bases removed from V and 0 bases from J, the gap between germline ends came to 12 bases. Looked up from germline, CDR1 is SGHDT and CDR2 is YYEEEE. The chain's CDR3 is CASSLFTGSSYNEQFF. The CDR3 bases are TGTGCCAGCAGCTTATTCACAGGGAGCTCCTACAATGAGCAGTTCTTC.

The rearrangement uses TRBV7-9 and TRBJ1-1; TRBD1 agrees at 8 bases. V lost 1 base and J lost 0; bases outside the gene matches: 7. CDR3 length equals 17 residues. Germline V CDR1 and CDR2: SEHNR, FQNEAQ (reference sequence). The CDR3 is CASSLVTGGPMNTEAFF. CDR3 DNA sequence: TGTGCCAGCAGCTTAGTTACAGGGGGGCCCATGAACACTGAAGCTTTCTTT.

The rearrangement joins TRBV5-1 to TRBJ2-5, with 7 bases lining up with TRBD2. CDR1 SGHRS and CDR2 YFSETQ come from the germline V gene. There are 15 residues in the CDR3. The junction had 4 bases not matched to a gene; V was cut back by 0 bases and J by 2 bases. The CDR3 region has the DNA TGCGCCAGCAGCTTGGATGGCGGGGGACAAGAGACCCAGTACTTC. Its protein product is CASSLDGGGQETQYF.

This rearrangement joins TRBV6-5 to TRBJ1-1; 8 bases line up with TRBD1. V was pared by 5 bases and J by 1 base, with 6 bases of the junction left unmatched. Germline V gene data show CDR1 as MNHEY and CDR2 as SVGAGI. This CDR3 contains 15 residues. CDR3 nucleotide sequence: TGTGCCAGCAGTCGACAGGGGACACAGAACACTGAAGCTTTCTTT. Translation gives CASSRQGTQNTEAFF.

In this sample, this clone turned up a few times. This sequence joins TRBV7-8 and TRBJ2-7; 9 bases align to TRBD1. The germline gives CDR1 SGHVS, CDR2 FQNEAQ. Trimming at V came to 1 base and at J to 1 base, leaving 2 bases not matched to a gene. The CDR3 runs to 15 residues. The CDR3 here is CASSLVDRGSYEQYF. The CDR3 DNA sequence: TGTGCCAGCAGCTTAGTTGACAGGGGGTCCTACGAGCAGTACTTC.

V gene TRBV7-2 combines with J gene TRBJ2-5, with 7 nucleotides matching TRBD1. The CDR3 totals 14 residues. The V gene's germline CDR1 is SGHTA and CDR2 FQGNSA. The junction had 3 bases not matched to a gene; V was cut back by 5 bases and J by 0 bases. For the CDR3, the DNA is TGTGCCAGCAGCCAGGGGGATTACCAAGAGACCCAGTACTTC. Its translation: CASSQGDYQETQYF. Variable domain in full (rest from reference TRBV7-2 and TRBJ2-5): GAGVSQSPSNKVTEKGKDVELRCDPISGHTALYWYRQSLGQGLEFLIYFQGNSAPDKSGLPSDRFSAERTGGSVSTLTIQRTQQEDSAVYLCASSQGDYQETQYFGPGTRLLVL.

Remarks on this clone: One end of the junction is discordant with germline, which a read error may explain. The chain couples TRBV5-1 to TRBJ1-4; D is unresolved. The CDR3 has 18 residues. The V gene's germline CDR1 is SGHRS and CDR2 YFSETQ. The CDR3 reads CASSLVSQFFTTNEKLFF. As DNA, the CDR3 is TGCGCCAGCAGCTTGGTGTCCCAATTTTTTACAACAAATGAAAAACTGTTTTTT.

V gene TRBV29-1 combines with J gene TRBJ1-4; TRBD1 matches at 8 bases. V shed 6 bases and J 8 bases; nucleotides not matched to a gene: 8. Per the germline V gene, CDR1 is SQVTM and CDR2 is ANQGSEA. This CDR3 has 13 amino acids. The CDR3 DNA sequence: TGCAGCGTCGGGGACAGGTGGGCCGAAAAACTGTTTTTT. It yields the protein CSVGDRWAEKLFF.

The rearrangement joins TRBV5-8 to TRBJ1-4; D remains unclear. Germline loops: CDR1 SGHTS, CDR2 YDEGEE. CDR3 length: 12 residues. The germline V and J ends were trimmed by 0 bases and 7 bases, with 4 bases remaining between them. CDR3 coding DNA: TGTGCCAGCAGCTTGGGGCTTGAAAAACTGTTTTTT. This gives the protein CASSLGLEKLFF.

V gene TRBV9 combines with J gene TRBJ2-7; TRBD1 matches 8 bases. Germline lookup yields CDR1 SGDLS and CDR2 YYNGEE. This CDR3 has 16 amino acids. V dropped 3 bases and J dropped 5; count of bases not matched to a gene: 13. CDR3 amino acids: CASSGGQGNIPHEQYF. The CDR3, as DNA: TGTGCCAGCAGCGGAGGACAGGGAAACATCCCCCACGAGCAGTACTTC.

The chain combines TRBV12-3 or TRBV12-4 with TRBJ2-7; 7 bases align to TRBD2. V was pared by 5 bases and J by 4 bases, with 5 bases of the junction left unmatched. CDR3 length: 13 amino acids. The CDR3 DNA reads TGTGCCAGCAGTCGGACTAGTGGGTACGAGCAGTACTTC. This translates into CASSRTSGYEQYF.

The chain recombines TRBV5-1 with TRBJ2-5; 11 nucleotides match TRBD2. Germline-derived CDR1 and CDR2 are SGHRS and YFSETQ. V gave up 0 bases and J gave up 4 bases; unmatched junction bases: 8. CDR3 length: 17 residues. The CDR3 sequence is CASSLGLAGGPGETQYF. The CDR3 DNA is TGCGCCAGCAGCTTGGGGTTAGCGGGGGGGCCAGGAGAGACCCAGTACTTC.

The V call is TRBV19, the J call TRBJ2-7; TRBD1 matches 8 bases. The trim removed 9 bases at V and 6 bases at J, leaving 13 bases unmatched. Germline loops: CDR1 LNHDA, CDR2 SQIVND (reference sequence). CDR3 length: 14 amino acids. The CDR3 protein is CASAATGALSEQYF. The CDR3 DNA reads as TGTGCCAGCGCTGCGACAGGGGCCTTGTCCGAGCAGTACTTC.

The V call is TRBV2, the J call TRBJ1-1, with 10 positions matching TRBD1. Germline V gene lookup returns CDR1 SNHLY and CDR2 FYNNEI. V lost 5 bases, J lost 6 bases, and 9 bases stayed unmatched. The CDR3 covers 15 residues. The CDR3 nucleotides read TGTGCCAGCAGTCGACCCGGGACAGGGGATGCTGAAGCTTTCTTT. Translation gives CASSRPGTGDAEAFF.

This sequence joins TRBV10-2 and TRBJ2-2; D not resolved. Germline V gene lookup returns CDR1 WSHSY and CDR2 SAAADI. The CDR3 is 14 amino acids. Trimming left V 7 bases short and J 6 bases short, with 15 bases between. In DNA form, the CDR3 reads TGCGCCAGCACGGAGCAGTCTTGGGCCGGGGAGCTGTTTTTT. Amino acids: CASTEQSWAGELFF.

This clone was counted between two and nine times. The chain joins TRBV27 to TRBJ2-5; D is possibly TRBD1 (5 bases). The ends were cut back, 8 bases at V and 4 bases at J, with 14 bases in the middle. CDR3 length equals 13 residues. Per germline, CDR1 MNHEY and CDR2 SMNVEV (reference sequence). CDR3 sequence (DNA): TGTGCCAGCTCCCTTAGGGGCGCAGAGACCCAGTACTTC. This encodes CASSLRGAETQYF.

This clone was recorded once. The V and J genes are TRBV7-8 and TRBJ2-5; TRBD2 agrees at 11 bases. This CDR3 has 16 residues. CDR1 is SGHVS and CDR2 is FQNEAQ in the germline V gene. J gave up 4 bases and V 5 bases, and 9 bases lay outside the gene matches. The CDR3 spells CASSTRLAGGRETQYF. The CDR3 DNA follows: TGTGCCAGCAGCACACGGCTAGCGGGGGGAAGAGAGACCCAGTACTTC.

The chain employs TRBV7-9 and TRBJ1-2; D gene ambiguous. The CDR3 has 14 residues. Trimming took 4 bases from V and 6 from J, leaving 15 bases between them. Germline assignment: CDR1 SEHNR and CDR2 FQNEAQ (reference sequence). This CDR3 is CASSSGDPRDGYTF. CDR3 bases: TGTGCCAGCAGCTCGGGAGATCCTAGAGATGGCTACACCTTC.